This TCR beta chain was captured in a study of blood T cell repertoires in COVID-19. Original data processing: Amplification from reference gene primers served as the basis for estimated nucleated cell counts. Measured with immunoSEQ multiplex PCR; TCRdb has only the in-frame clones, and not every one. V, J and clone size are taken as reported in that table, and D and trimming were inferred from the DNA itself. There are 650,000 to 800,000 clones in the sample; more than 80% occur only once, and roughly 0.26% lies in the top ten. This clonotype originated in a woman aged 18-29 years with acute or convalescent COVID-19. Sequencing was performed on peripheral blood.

Here the CDR3 reads CASSLSAGNTGELFF. Written as DNA, the CDR3 is TGTGCCAGCAGTTTATCTGCAGGGAACACCGGGGAGCTGTTTTTT. The V call is TRBV28, the J call TRBJ2-2; D ambiguous. CDR1 MDHEN and CDR2 SYDVKM come from the germline V gene. The germline V and J ends were trimmed by 1 base and 1 base, with 7 bases remaining between them. CDR3 size: 15 residues.